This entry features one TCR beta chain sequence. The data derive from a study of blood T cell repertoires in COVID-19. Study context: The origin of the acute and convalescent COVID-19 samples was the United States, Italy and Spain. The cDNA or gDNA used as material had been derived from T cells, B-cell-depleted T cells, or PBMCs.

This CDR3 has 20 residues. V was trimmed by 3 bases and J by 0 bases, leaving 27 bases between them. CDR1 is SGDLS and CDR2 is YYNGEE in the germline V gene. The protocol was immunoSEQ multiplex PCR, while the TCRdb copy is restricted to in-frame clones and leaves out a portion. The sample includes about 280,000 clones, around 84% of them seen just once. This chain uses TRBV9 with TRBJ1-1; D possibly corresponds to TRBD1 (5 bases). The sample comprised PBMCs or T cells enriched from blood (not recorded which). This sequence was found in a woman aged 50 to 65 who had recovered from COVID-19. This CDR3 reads CASSAVGGARLLSMNTEAFF. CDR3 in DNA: TGTGCCAGCAGCGCCGTCGGAGGGGCGCGACTGCTTTCCATGAACACTGAAGCTTTCTTT.